What follows are 22 T cell receptor beta chains derived from one specimen sequenced in a study of response to subunit inactivated influenza vaccine. TCRdb re-called the RT-PCR reads through MiXCR, storing one row per CDR3 protein. This sample has roughly 180,000 distinct CDR3 sequences; about a tenth occur once, and the top ten carry roughly 11%. Sequencing used non-naive T cells sorted from PBMCs, obtained on the day of vaccination. The receptors shown here come from a man over 45 who received an inactivated influenza vaccine.

This clonotype showed up just once. The chain employs TRBV7-9 and TRBJ2-3; no reliable D call. CDR1 SEHNR and CDR2 FQNEAQ come from the germline V gene (reference sequence). Trimming cost V 1 base and J 4 bases, with 9 bases left between them. The CDR3 contains 14 residues. CDR3 sequence (DNA): TGTGCCAGCAGCTTAGGGGGTAAGGCAGATACGCAGTATTTT. Its translation is CASSLGGKADTQYF.

This clonotype was detected a few times. The V call is TRBV9, the J call TRBJ1-5; TRBD1 aligns across 9 bases. Per germline, CDR1 SGDLS and CDR2 YYNGEE. The CDR3 covers 15 residues. The ends lost 2 bases at V and 1 base at J; junction bases unmatched: 1. CDR3 nucleotide sequence: TGTGCCAGCAGCGTGGGACAGGGAAGCAATCAGCCCCAGCATTTT. This sequence encodes CASSVGQGSNQPQHF.

This clonotype came up many times. V usage is TRBV5-1 and J usage is TRBJ1-2; 8 bases map to TRBD1. The CDR3 is 19 amino acids. In germline, CDR1 is SGHRS, CDR2 YFSETQ. V gave up 4 bases and J gave up 4 bases; unmatched junction bases: 21. Written as DNA, the CDR3 is TGCGCCAGCAGCCCTGGGGCCGGGACAGGACCTGTGGTGTCCTATGGCTACACCTTC. This encodes CASSPGAGTGPVVSYGYTF. Complete variable domain (other parts from reference TRBV5-1 and TRBJ1-2): KAGVTQTPRYLIKTRGQQVTLSCSPISGHRSVSWYQQTPGQGLQFLFEYFSETQRNKGNFPGRFSGRQFSNSRSEMNVSTLELGDSALYLCASSPGAGTGPVVSYGYTFGSGTRLTVV.

V usage is TRBV6-2 or TRBV6-3 and J usage is TRBJ1-5; no reliable D call. This CDR3 has 15 amino acids. V gave up 6 bases and J gave up 4 bases, with 16 bases separating them. CDR1 and CDR2 from the germline V gene are MNHEY and SVGEGT. The CDR3 region is CASRLSGWGNQPQHF. DNA for the CDR3: TGTGCCAGCAGACTATCGGGGTGGGGAAATCAGCCCCAGCATTTT.

Ten or more counts support this clonotype. CDR3 coding DNA: TGTGCCAGCAGCCACGGAGGACCAGGGTACGACAATGAGCAGTTCTTC. This translates into CASSHGGPGYDNEQFF. The chain joins TRBV7-9 to TRBJ2-1; TRBD1 or TRBD2 may be the D gene (5 bases each). This CDR3 has 16 residues. Trimming left V 5 bases short and J 5 bases short, with 19 bases between. CDR1 and CDR2 from the germline V gene are SEHNR and FQNEAQ (reference sequence). Full variable domain (rest looked up from reference TRBV7-9 and TRBJ2-1): DTGVSQNPRHKITKRGQNVTFRCDPISEHNRLYWYRQTLGQGPEFLTYFQNEAQLEKSRLLSDRFSAERPKGSFSTLEIQRTEQGDSAMYLCASSHGGPGYDNEQFFGPGTRLTVL.

The rearrangement uses TRBV3-1 and TRBJ2-7, with 8 bases identical to TRBD2. From germline, CDR1 is LGHDT and CDR2 YNNKEL (reference sequence). Losses at the gene ends were 8 bases for V and 3 bases for J; bases not matched to a gene: 12. The CDR3 is 15 residues long. This chain's CDR3 is CASAYPPGTSYEQYF. Here the CDR3 DNA reads TGTGCCAGCGCTTATCCGCCTGGGACTAGCTACGAGCAGTACTTC.

V usage is TRBV12-3 or TRBV12-4 and J usage is TRBJ1-5; 8 bases map to TRBD1. This CDR3 contains 17 residues. Unmatched junction bases numbered 12, after V lost 8 bases and J lost 0 bases. CDR3 in DNA: TGTGCCAGCGGCGCCGGGACAGGAATTCATAGCAATCAGCCCCAGCATTTT. It codes for CASGAGTGIHSNQPQHF.

This clonotype was picked up many times. CDR3 DNA sequence: TGTGCCAGCAGCTTAGTTTCTAGTTTGGGATACAATGAGCAGTTCTTC. Its translation: CASSLVSSLGYNEQFF. The V and J genes are TRBV11-2 and TRBJ2-1; D gene unclear. This CDR3 region has 16 residues. V gave up 1 base and J gave up 4 bases, with 14 bases separating them. Per germline, CDR1 SGHAT and CDR2 FQNNGV.

This clonotype was recorded many times. The chain joins TRBV7-2 to TRBJ2-3; D perhaps matches TRBD1 (6 bases). The CDR3 totals 13 residues. Germline V gene sequence: CDR1 SGHTA, CDR2 FQGNSA. Trimming took off 4 bases at V and 4 bases at J, with 9 bases between the two ends. CDR3 amino acids: CASSSTGADTQYF. In nucleotides, the CDR3 is TGTGCCAGCAGCTCGACAGGAGCAGATACGCAGTATTTT.

This clonotype showed up many times. The CDR3 sequence is CASSLTRLGNEQFF. The CDR3 DNA reads as TGTGCCAGCAGTTTAACGAGACTAGGCAATGAGCAGTTCTTC. The genes are TRBV12-3 or TRBV12-4 and TRBJ2-1; the D gene is possibly TRBD2 (6 bases). Trimming pared 2 bases from V and 6 bases from J, leaving 11 bases between. The length of the CDR3 is 14 residues.

Many counts were recorded for this clonotype. This rearrangement joins TRBV27 to TRBJ2-3, with TRBD2 as a possible D gene (6 bases). Germline V gene data show CDR1 as MNHEY and CDR2 as SMNVEV (reference sequence). The CDR3 runs to 13 residues. The ends were cut back, 10 bases at V and 5 bases at J, with 16 bases in the middle. CDR3: CATGGTSEDTQYF. CDR3 DNA: TGTGCCACCGGTGGGACTTCAGAAGATACGCAGTATTTT.

This clonotype was detected only a few times. The CDR3 coding sequence is TGTGCCAGCAGCTTAGATCACCCCTCTTTGGACGAAAAACTGTTTTTT. Amino acid sequence: CASSLDHPSLDEKLFF. This sequence joins TRBV7-2 and TRBJ1-4; D unclear. Germline V gene data show CDR1 as SGHTA and CDR2 as FQGNSA. This CDR3 is 16 amino acids long. The germline V and J ends were trimmed by 1 base and 8 bases, with 17 bases remaining between them.

The chain recombines TRBV18 with TRBJ2-7, with D hard to call. The CDR3 has 12 amino acids. Looked up from germline, CDR1 is KGHSH and CDR2 is LQKENI. V lost 5 bases and J 6 bases, leaving 11 bases between the germline ends. DNA of the CDR3: TGTGCCAGCTCAGTGAATCAAGGCGAGCAGTACTTC. Translating gives CASSVNQGEQYF.

The V gene is TRBV20-1, the J gene TRBJ2-5; the D gene could be TRBD1 or TRBD2 (6 bases each). The CDR3 sequence is 13 residues long. V was trimmed by 6 bases and J by 3 bases, leaving 14 bases between them. Germline CDR1 is DFQATT and CDR2 is SNEGSKA (reference sequence). The CDR3 nucleotides read TGCAGTGCACCCGTGGGGGGCGAAGAGACCCAGTACTTC. It specifies CSAPVGGEETQYF.

This clonotype was detected many times. V is TRBV2 and J is TRBJ1-4, with D unclear. The CDR3 contains 13 residues. Germline loops: CDR1 SNHLY, CDR2 FYNNEI. Trimming removed 4 bases at V and 10 bases at J, with 13 bases between. CDR3 region: CASSVRDSGKLFF. The CDR3 DNA reads as TGTGCCAGCAGTGTCCGAGACTCTGGAAAACTGTTTTTT.

This clonotype was picked up a small number of times. The chain uses TRBV12-3 or TRBV12-4 and TRBJ2-7; D is possibly TRBD1 (5 bases). The CDR3 extends over 14 amino acids. Trimming stripped 5 bases from V and 2 bases from J, with 13 bases between. CDR3 residues: CASSPDTVTYEQYF. The CDR3 bases are TGTGCCAGCAGTCCGGACACCGTTACCTACGAGCAGTACTTC.

This clonotype was found a few times. The V call is TRBV20-1, the J call TRBJ1-1; tentative D call: TRBD1 (6 bases). CDR1 DFQATT and CDR2 SNEGSKA come from the germline V gene (reference sequence). This CDR3 is built from 11 residues. Trimming took 3 bases from V and 11 from J, leaving 13 bases between them. The CDR3 protein is CSARGDRGAFF. The CDR3 region has the DNA TGCAGTGCTAGGGGTGATAGGGGGGCTTTCTTT.

This clonotype appeared many times. The chain combines TRBV5-1 with TRBJ2-7, with D possibly TRBD2 on 5 matching bases. The CDR3 is 15 amino acids. V was clipped by 3 bases and J by 7 bases, with 20 bases between them. Germline V gene lookup returns CDR1 SGHRS and CDR2 YFSETQ. CDR3 sequence reads: CASSSDPTRKWEQYF. CDR3 bases: TGCGCCAGCAGCTCAGACCCCACTAGAAAGTGGGAGCAGTACTTC.

The chain joins TRBV11-2 to TRBJ2-5; D might be TRBD1 (6 bases). Germline lookup yields CDR1 SGHAT and CDR2 FQNNGV. Trimming cost V 1 base and J 0 bases, with 12 bases left between them. The length of the CDR3 is 16 residues. The CDR3 coding sequence is TGTGCCAGCAGCTTAGGGGGGCTTCAGTACCAAGAGACCCAGTACTTC. It yields the protein CASSLGGLQYQETQYF. The variable domain in full, completed from reference TRBV11-2 and TRBJ2-5, reads EAGVAQSPRYKIIEKRQSVAFWCNPISGHATLYWYQQILGQGPKLLIQFQNNGVVDDSQLPKDRFSAERLKGVDSTLKIQPAKLEDSAVYLCASSLGGLQYQETQYFGPGTRLLVL.

The chain uses TRBV12-3 or TRBV12-4 and TRBJ2-1; no reliable D call. V gave up 6 bases and J gave up 5 bases, with 11 bases separating them. The length of the CDR3 is 13 residues. In DNA form, the CDR3 reads TGTGCCAGCAGCCCCAACTACGACAATGAGCAGTTCTTC. Translation: CASSPNYDNEQFF.

This clonotype was found a few times. This chain uses TRBV19 with TRBJ1-5, with D unresolved. Germline V gives CDR1 LNHDA, CDR2 SQIVND (reference sequence). Deletions cut 3 bases from V and 0 bases from J, with 9 bases between. There are 15 residues in the CDR3. Written as DNA, the CDR3 is TGTGCCAGTAGTATGCGAAGGAATAGCAATCAGCCCCAGCATTTT. The encoded protein is CASSMRRNSNQPQHF.

This sequence joins TRBV4-2 and TRBJ2-5; D remains unclear. The CDR3 has 14 amino acids. V was shortened by 7 bases and J by 1 base, with 13 bases between the two germline ends. CDR1 LGHNA and CDR2 YNFKEQ come from the germline V gene. Here the CDR3 DNA reads TGTGCCAGCACGGCAGAGGCGTTCCAAGAGACCCAGTACTTC. Translated, it gives CASTAEAFQETQYF.